This T cell receptor beta chain was sequenced in a study of blood T cell repertoires in COVID-19. The overall study: PBMCs, B-cell-depleted T cells, or T cells were the source of the cDNA or gDNA that made up the material.

Clones were sequenced by immunoSEQ multiplex PCR, and TCRdb holds only the in-frame ones, with some missing. Of about 190,000 clones listed, more than 60% are singletons. The V segment lost 3 bases and the J segment 3 bases; nucleotides outside the gene matches: 8. Looked up from germline, CDR1 is SEHNR and CDR2 is FQNEAQ (reference sequence). This CDR3 has 16 residues. Sequenced: peripheral blood. This chain connects TRBV7-9 to TRBJ1-3; TRBD1 agrees at 7 bases. This TCR derives from a man over 45 who had recovered from COVID-19. CDR3 DNA: TGTGCCAGCAGCTTTTACAGGGGCGGAGGTGGAAACACCATATATTTT. Translation gives CASSFYRGGGGNTIYF.